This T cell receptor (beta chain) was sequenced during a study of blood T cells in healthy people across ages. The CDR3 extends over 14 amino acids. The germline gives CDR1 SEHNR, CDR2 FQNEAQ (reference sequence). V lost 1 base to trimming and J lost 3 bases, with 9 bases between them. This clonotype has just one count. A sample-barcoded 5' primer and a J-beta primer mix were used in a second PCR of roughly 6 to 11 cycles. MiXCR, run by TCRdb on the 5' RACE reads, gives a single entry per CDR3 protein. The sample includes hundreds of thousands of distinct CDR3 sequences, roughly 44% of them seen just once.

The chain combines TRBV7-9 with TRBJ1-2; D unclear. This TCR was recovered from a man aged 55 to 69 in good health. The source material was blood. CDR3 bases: TGTGCCAGCAGCTTAGGTTCAGGCCACTATGGCTACACCTTC. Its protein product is CASSLGSGHYGYTF.